Described below is a single T cell receptor (beta chain) sequence and its context. The CDR3 sequence is 14 residues long. Germline lookup yields CDR1 DFQATT and CDR2 SNEGSKA (reference sequence). The trim removed 5 bases at V and 8 bases at J, leaving 10 bases unmatched. This sample is part of a study of blood T cells in healthy people across ages. PCR was performed a second time for about 6 to 12 cycles using a sample-barcoded 5' primer and a J-beta primer mix. Using its own MiXCR run on the 5' RACE reads, TCRdb lists one record per CDR3 protein. The sample yields about 1.8 million distinct CDR3 sequences, roughly 50% seen once.

This clonotype was sampled from a woman aged 40 to 55 in good health. The sample taken for sequencing was blood. The rearrangement links TRBV20-1 to TRBJ2-1; 9 positions match TRBD1. The CDR3 reads CSAQLGTGNYEQFF. CDR3 nucleotides: TGCAGTGCTCAACTCGGGACAGGGAACTATGAGCAGTTCTTC.